Following are 25 T cell receptor beta chains from one sample sequenced in a study of cytomegalovirus exposure and HLA in healthy donors. The PCR had 60 Vbeta and 13 Jbeta primers. Assay used: immunoSEQ multiplex PCR; TCRdb lists only in-frame clones, some missing. The sample records 90,000 to 140,000 clones, around 80% being singletons. Material: PBMCs. The receptors come from a male donor in good health and CMV-seronegative.

This clone turned up a few times. The genes are TRBV5-1 and TRBJ2-1, with 9 bases lining up with TRBD2. CDR3 size: 15 residues. V gave up 0 bases and J gave up 8 bases; unmatched junction bases: 6. Germline CDR1 and CDR2: SGHRS and YFSETQ. Written as DNA, the CDR3 is TGCGCCAGCAGCTTGGGTTCTAGCGGGAACGATGAGCAGTTCTTC. Protein product: CASSLGSSGNDEQFF.

The chain combines TRBV6-1 with TRBJ1-2; 7 nucleotides match TRBD1. Germline-derived CDR1 and CDR2 are MNHNS and SASEGT. CDR3 length: 12 residues. V shed 11 bases and J 4 bases; nucleotides not matched to a gene: 7. Here the CDR3 reads CAGSGQFYGYTF. CDR3 nucleotide sequence: TGTGCCGGCTCGGGACAGTTCTATGGCTACACCTTC.

The genes are TRBV28 and TRBJ1-5; D remains unclear. The V gene's germline CDR1 is MDHEN and CDR2 SYDVKM. Trimming took 5 bases from V and 0 from J, leaving 11 bases between them. This CDR3 has 15 amino acids. This CDR3 reads CASSRTDYSNQPQHF. In DNA form, the CDR3 reads TGTGCCAGCAGTCGGACGGACTATAGCAATCAGCCCCAGCATTTT.

The chain recombines TRBV6-1 with TRBJ1-2, with TRBD1 matching over 7 bases. The CDR3 is made up of 14 amino acids. V shed 4 bases, J shed 8 bases, and the junction held 10 bases outside the gene matches. Germline CDR1 and CDR2: MNHNS and SASEGT. DNA for the CDR3: TGTGCCAGCAGTGTCCGGCAGGGGGTGATAGGCTACACCTTC. The encoded protein is CASSVRQGVIGYTF.

This clone was counted a few times. The chain combines TRBV15 with TRBJ2-7; D possibly corresponds to TRBD1 (6 bases). The V end lost 6 bases, the J end lost 6 bases, and 18 bases lay between the germline ends. The length of the CDR3 is 14 residues. Germline V gene lookup returns CDR1 LNHNV and CDR2 YYDKDF (reference sequence). CDR3 protein: CATRVGAGVPEQYF. CDR3 DNA sequence: TGTGCCACCAGGGTCGGGGCAGGGGTCCCCGAGCAGTACTTC. The whole variable domain, remainder taken from reference TRBV15 and TRBJ2-7, is DAMVIQNPRYQVTQFGKPVTLSCSQTLNHNVMYWYQQKSSQAPKLLFHYYDKDFNNEADTPDNFQSRRPNTSFCFLDIRSPGLGDTAMYLCATRVGAGVPEQYFGPGTRLTVT.

A word on this clone: The same CDR3 arises from other DNA sequences in this sample as well. The chain combines TRBV15 with TRBJ2-7; 7 nucleotides line up with TRBD1. V dropped 2 bases and J dropped 7; count of bases not matched to a gene: 11. The CDR3 is made up of 15 amino acids. From germline, CDR1 is LNHNV and CDR2 YYDKDF (reference sequence). In DNA form, the CDR3 reads TGTGCCACCAGCAGACGACAGGGCCGAGGATATGAGCAGTACTTC. It codes for CATSRRQGRGYEQYF.

The CDR3 DNA reads TGTGCCAGCAGCCAAGCGGGGTTGGCTAATGAAAAACTGTTTTTT. Translation: CASSQAGLANEKLFF. V usage is TRBV14 and J usage is TRBJ1-4, with D unclear. The germline gives CDR1 SGHDN, CDR2 FVKESK. Trimming pared 1 base from V and 3 bases from J, leaving 9 bases between. The CDR3 has 15 residues.

This rearrangement joins TRBV18 to TRBJ1-4; D is perhaps TRBD1 (5 bases). The CDR3 is 16 amino acids. Per germline, CDR1 KGHSH and CDR2 LQKENI. V lost 3 bases and J 3 bases, leaving 14 bases between the germline ends. This CDR3 is CASSPSGQGPNEKLFF. CDR3 nucleotide sequence: TGTGCCAGCTCACCCTCTGGTCAGGGCCCTAATGAAAAACTGTTTTTT.

The rearrangement joins TRBV4-1 to TRBJ2-1; 8 positions agree with TRBD2. Germline V lookup: CDR1 MGHRA, CDR2 YSYEKL. The CDR3 length is 17 residues. Unmatched junction bases numbered 10, after V lost 1 base and J lost 5 bases. CDR3 bases: TGCGCCAGCAGCCAAGGTTGGACGGGAGGGCCCGACAATGAGCAGTTCTTC. It yields the protein CASSQGWTGGPDNEQFF.

The chain couples TRBV27 to TRBJ2-7; possibly TRBD1 for D (6 bases). The germline V and J ends were trimmed by 8 bases and 6 bases, with 20 bases remaining between them. This CDR3 contains 14 residues. Germline loops: CDR1 MNHEY, CDR2 SMNVEV (reference sequence). CDR3 sequence (DNA): TGTGCCAGCTTACCCGTGGGGGCCGGGACCGAGCAGTACTTC. Encoded protein: CASLPVGAGTEQYF.

The chain carries TRBV27 and TRBJ2-7; TRBD2 is a possible D gene (5 bases). This CDR3 has 13 amino acids. The V end lost 6 bases, the J end lost 3 bases, and 12 bases lay between the germline ends. CDR1 is MNHEY and CDR2 is SMNVEV in the germline V gene (reference sequence). Written as DNA, the CDR3 is TGTGCCAGCAGCCCACTAGTTAGCTACGAGCAGTACTTC. Encoded protein: CASSPLVSYEQYF.

The rearrangement uses TRBV30 and TRBJ1-6; TRBD1 matches 9 bases. V lost 0 bases and J lost 6; bases outside the gene matches: 0. CDR3 length: 14 residues. Germline V gene data show CDR1 as GTSNPN and CDR2 as SVGIG (reference sequence). CDR3 nucleotide sequence: TGTGCCTGGAGTGTGGGACAGGGTAATTCACCCCTCCACTTT. Its translation is CAWSVGQGNSPLHF.

The V and J genes are TRBV6-1 and TRBJ2-7, with 9 bases fitting TRBD1. Germline CDR1 MNHNS, CDR2 SASEGT. The CDR3 runs to 13 residues. V lost 5 bases, J lost 2 bases, and 1 base stayed unmatched. CDR3 sequence (DNA): TGTGCCAGCAGTAGGACAGGGGCCTACGAGCAGTACTTC. Amino acid sequence: CASSRTGAYEQYF.

This chain links TRBV7-2 with TRBJ2-3, with 11 bases that match TRBD2. This CDR3 spans 13 amino acids. Germline V gene sequence: CDR1 SGHTA, CDR2 FQGNSA. V lost 6 bases, J lost 4 bases, and 0 bases stayed unmatched. Here the CDR3 reads CASRGLAADTQYF. The CDR3 DNA sequence: TGTGCCAGCAGGGGACTAGCGGCAGATACGCAGTATTTT.

The rearrangement links TRBV29-1 to TRBJ2-5, with 8 positions matching TRBD2. V lost 5 bases to trimming and J lost 5 bases; unmatched junction nucleotides: 4. Per germline, CDR1 SQVTM and CDR2 ANQGSEA. The CDR3 is 12 amino acids. The chain's CDR3 is CSVRGGGETQYF. CDR3 sequence (DNA): TGCAGCGTTAGGGGCGGGGGGGAGACCCAGTACTTC.

The chain couples TRBV5-1 to TRBJ2-1, with 9 bases that match TRBD2. The V gene end was trimmed by 4 bases and the J gene end by 4 bases; junction bases not matched to a gene: 9. Germline V gives CDR1 SGHRS, CDR2 YFSETQ. The CDR3 is 16 residues long. CDR3: CASSQWLAGEYNEQFF. The CDR3 bases are TGCGCCAGCAGCCAGTGGTTAGCGGGAGAGTACAATGAGCAGTTCTTC.

The rearrangement uses TRBV7-9 and TRBJ2-1; weak D call: TRBD2 (6 bases). The V gene's germline CDR1 is SEHNR and CDR2 FQNEAQ (reference sequence). This CDR3 comprises 17 residues. Trimming shortened V by 5 bases and J by 1 base, and 18 bases separated the two germline ends. The CDR3 DNA follows: TGTGCCAGCAGCCAACAGCGGGTACGGATATCCTACAATGAGCAGTTCTTC. Translation gives CASSQQRVRISYNEQFF.

The gene calls are TRBV27 and TRBJ1-2; 7 bases align to TRBD1. The CDR3 runs 12 residues. The V and J ends lost 6 bases and 7 bases, in that order; junction bases with no gene match: 5. Germline CDR1 and CDR2: MNHEY and SMNVEV (reference sequence). For the CDR3, the DNA is TGTGCCAGCAGGGCAGGGGGACGTGGCTACACCTTC. It encodes CASRAGGRGYTF.

The V and J genes are TRBV7-9 and TRBJ2-5, with TRBD1 matching 8 bases. V lost 1 base and J lost 1; bases outside the gene matches: 5. Germline CDR1 is SEHNR and CDR2 is FQNEAQ (reference sequence). CDR3 length: 16 residues. The CDR3 here is CASSLGGGTGQETQYF. In DNA form, the CDR3 reads TGTGCCAGCAGCTTAGGCGGCGGGACAGGCCAAGAGACCCAGTACTTC. The whole variable domain, remainder taken from reference TRBV7-9 and TRBJ2-5, is DTGVSQNPRHKITKRGQNVTFRCDPISEHNRLYWYRQTLGQGPEFLTYFQNEAQLEKSRLLSDRFSAERPKGSFSTLEIQRTEQGDSAMYLCASSLGGGTGQETQYFGPGTRLLVL.

V is TRBV5-6 and J is TRBJ1-1, with 8 nucleotides matching TRBD1. The CDR3 is 15 amino acids. V trimming: 0 bases; J trimming: 3 bases; junction bases outside the gene matches: 4. Looked up from germline, CDR1 is SGHDT and CDR2 is YYEEEE. The CDR3 loop is CASSLAAGGYTEAFF. The CDR3 DNA follows: TGTGCCAGCAGCTTGGCAGCAGGGGGCTACACTGAAGCTTTCTTT.

The rearrangement links TRBV7-2 to TRBJ2-7, with D possibly being TRBD1 (6 bases). V gave up 1 base and J gave up 3 bases, with 13 bases separating them. The CDR3 totals 15 residues. Germline V gene data show CDR1 as SGHTA and CDR2 as FQGNSA. CDR3 sequence (DNA): TGTGCCAGCAGCTTAGTACAGGGTCTTTACTACGAGCAGTACTTC. Residues: CASSLVQGLYYEQYF.

The chain is built from TRBV5-1 and TRBJ1-1; D not certain. This CDR3 contains 14 residues. V gave up 0 bases and J gave up 1 base, with 7 bases separating them. CDR1 is SGHRS, CDR2 YFSETQ, per germline. The CDR3 DNA sequence: TGCGCCAGCAGCTTGGTCCCAGGGAACACTGAAGCTTTCTTT. Its translation: CASSLVPGNTEAFF.

In regard to this clone: This CDR3 is also generated by other DNA sequences in the sample. CDR3 DNA sequence: TGTGCCAGTAGTATTGGGGCTGACGAGCAGTACTTC. Its protein is CASSIGADEQYF. The chain recombines TRBV19 with TRBJ2-7; the D gene is possibly TRBD1 (5 bases). Per germline, CDR1 LNHDA and CDR2 SQIVND (reference sequence). This CDR3 contains 12 residues. Trimming removed 3 bases at V and 5 bases at J, with 8 bases between.

V gene TRBV4-3 combines with J gene TRBJ2-1; 9 nucleotides agree with TRBD2. J gave up 6 bases and V 5 bases, and 8 bases lay outside the gene matches. CDR3 length equals 15 residues. Germline assignment: CDR1 LGHNA and CDR2 YSLEER. The CDR3 loop reads CASSAGTSRSNEQFF. CDR3 DNA: TGCGCCAGCAGCGCCGGGACTAGCAGGAGCAATGAGCAGTTCTTC.

This clone was seen a few times. The junction departs from germline at one end; a sequencing error may be responsible. This chain connects TRBV6-5 to TRBJ1-5; D may be TRBD1 (6 bases). CDR1 and CDR2 (germline): MNHEY, SVGAGI. The CDR3 covers 13 residues. The CDR3 nucleotides read TGTGCCAGCAGTGAATCGATTCAGACAGGCCCGGATTTT. It specifies CASSESIQTGPDF.